The 26 T cell receptor beta chains reported below all come from one sample, sequenced in a study of blood T cell repertoires in COVID-19. The table came from immunoSEQ multiplex PCR; TCRdb's copy has only in-frame clones and leaves some out. The data contain some 80,000 clones, 85% to 90% of them singletons. The sample was peripheral blood. These receptors were collected from a human donor in a cohort sampled during active COVID-19.

V usage is TRBV2 and J usage is TRBJ2-7; TRBD2 aligns across 10 bases. Germline assignment: CDR1 SNHLY and CDR2 FYNNEI. Unmatched junction bases numbered 22, after V lost 6 bases and J lost 5 bases. The CDR3 contains 19 residues. The CDR3 spells CASSIPNRASGRLGNEQYF. CDR3 in DNA: TGTGCCAGCAGCATCCCCAATCGGGCTAGCGGGAGACTCGGAAACGAGCAGTACTTC.

The V call is TRBV13, the J call TRBJ2-1; 8 nucleotides align to TRBD1. V trimming: 5 bases; J trimming: 4 bases; junction bases outside the gene matches: 4. Germline loops: CDR1 PRHDT, CDR2 FYEKMQ (reference sequence). The CDR3 is made up of 14 amino acids. The CDR3 DNA reads TGTGCCAGCAGCGCCCGGGACAGGTACAATGAGCAGTTCTTC. This sequence encodes CASSARDRYNEQFF. Drawing the rest from reference TRBV13 and TRBJ2-1, the complete variable domain is AAGVIQSPRHLIKEKRETATLKCYPIPRHDTVYWYQQGPGQDPQFLISFYEKMQSDKGSIPDRFSAQQFSDYHSELNMSSLELGDSALYFCASSARDRYNEQFFGPGTRLTVL.

The chain uses TRBV5-1 and TRBJ1-2, with TRBD1 matching over 8 bases. CDR3 size: 15 residues. Germline values: CDR1 SGHRS, CDR2 YFSETQ. The V segment lost 4 bases and the J segment 4 bases; nucleotides outside the gene matches: 9. In nucleotides, the CDR3 is TGCGCCAGCAGCCAGGCCCAGGGGGCAGGCTATGGCTACACCTTC. This translates into CASSQAQGAGYGYTF.

The rearrangement joins TRBV5-5 to TRBJ2-2; 7 bases align to TRBD1. The V gene end was trimmed by 4 bases and the J gene end by 0 bases; junction bases not matched to a gene: 9. Germline V gene data show CDR1 as SGHKS and CDR2 as YYEKEE (reference sequence). This CDR3 comprises 17 residues. The CDR3 loop reads CASSIRQGITNTGELFF. CDR3 coding DNA: TGTGCCAGCAGCATTCGACAGGGAATAACGAACACCGGGGAGCTGTTTTTT.

This clone was counted a single time. The rearrangement uses TRBV5-1 and TRBJ2-1; D gene unclear. This CDR3 comprises 16 residues. V lost 4 bases and J 5 bases, leaving 19 bases between the germline ends. CDR1 is SGHRS and CDR2 is YFSETQ in the germline V gene. CDR3 DNA: TGCGCCAGCAGCCGAGGTGGTCTAGTAGGCGACAATGAGCAGTTCTTC. Amino acids: CASSRGGLVGDNEQFF. The complete variable domain, with remaining parts taken from reference TRBV5-1 and TRBJ2-1, reads KAGVTQTPRYLIKTRGQQVTLSCSPISGHRSVSWYQQTPGQGLQFLFEYFSETQRNKGNFPGRFSGRQFSNSRSEMNVSTLELGDSALYLCASSRGGLVGDNEQFFGPGTRLTVL.

This clone was detected once. The chain is built from TRBV19 and TRBJ1-1; unclear D gene. In germline, CDR1 is LNHDA, CDR2 SQIVND (reference sequence). Trimming took off 3 bases at V and 2 bases at J, with 13 bases between the two ends. The CDR3 has 15 amino acids. Here the CDR3 reads CASSISSVINTEAFF. The CDR3 DNA is TGTGCCAGTAGTATCTCTTCGGTGATAAACACTGAAGCTTTCTTT.

The chain uses TRBV5-1 and TRBJ1-5; a weak D match, TRBD1 (6 bases). The CDR3 length is 14 residues. V was pared by 0 bases and J by 4 bases, with 8 bases between. Germline V lookup: CDR1 SGHRS, CDR2 YFSETQ. DNA of the CDR3: TGCGCCAGCAGCTTGGGGACAGAAAATCAGCCCCAGCATTTT. Translated, it gives CASSLGTENQPQHF.

This clone was detected only once. The genes are TRBV11-2 and TRBJ2-7, with 11 bases fitting TRBD2. CDR1 is SGHAT, CDR2 FQNNGV, per germline. V gave up 1 base and J gave up 7 bases; unmatched junction bases: 6. The length of the CDR3 is 15 residues. DNA of the CDR3: TGTGCCAGCAGCTTAGGTAGCGGGGGGGCGTGGGAGCAGTACTTC. Translated, it gives CASSLGSGGAWEQYF.

CDR3 sequence reads: CASSSADRSQQYF. The DNA for the CDR3 is TGTGCCAGCAGTTCCGCGGACAGGTCGCAGCAGTACTTC. The chain is built from TRBV6-6 and TRBJ2-7, with 7 positions matching TRBD1. This CDR3 region has 13 residues. The J segment lost 8 bases and the V segment lost 4 bases, leaving 8 bases of the junction unmatched. Looked up from germline, CDR1 is MNHNY and CDR2 is SVGAGI (reference sequence).

The V gene is TRBV28, the J gene TRBJ1-2; 8 bases match TRBD1. The CDR3 is 15 residues long. The V gene's germline CDR1 is MDHEN and CDR2 SYDVKM. V trimming: 5 bases; J trimming: 7 bases; junction bases outside the gene matches: 12. CDR3 in DNA: TGTGCCAGCAGTCGAAGCGTCAGGGGGCGTTTTGGCTACACCTTC. Its protein product is CASSRSVRGRFGYTF.

The chain is built from TRBV7-9 and TRBJ1-4, with 8 bases lining up with TRBD1. This CDR3 comprises 15 residues. CDR1 and CDR2 (germline): SEHNR, FQNEAQ (reference sequence). Trimming cost V 0 bases and J 6 bases; bases outside gene matches: 3. The CDR3 loop is CASSLAGTGYEKLFF. The CDR3 region has the DNA TGTGCCAGCAGCTTAGCCGGGACAGGCTATGAAAAACTGTTTTTT.

The J gene is TRBJ1-1, the V gene TRBV27, with a weak D call TRBD1 (6 bases). The CDR3 is made up of 14 amino acids. Looked up from germline, CDR1 is MNHEY and CDR2 is SMNVEV (reference sequence). V shed 7 bases and J shed 5 bases, with 17 bases lying between them. CDR3 amino acids: CASTSGGARTEAFF. The CDR3 nucleotides read TGTGCCAGCACCTCGGGGGGGGCGCGGACTGAAGCTTTCTTT.

The rearrangement joins TRBV20-1 to TRBJ2-3; maybe TRBD2 (6 bases). In germline, CDR1 is DFQATT, CDR2 SNEGSKA (reference sequence). Trimming removed 3 bases at V and 0 bases at J, with 13 bases between. This CDR3 comprises 15 residues. The CDR3 sequence: CSASGASESTDTQYF. DNA of the CDR3: TGCAGTGCTAGTGGGGCTAGCGAGAGCACAGATACGCAGTATTTT.

V usage is TRBV7-3 and J usage is TRBJ2-1; 7 positions match TRBD2. CDR1 and CDR2 (germline): SGHTA, FQGTGA. The V gene end was trimmed by 0 bases and the J gene end by 2 bases; junction bases not matched to a gene: 4. The CDR3 spans 16 residues. CDR3 DNA: TGTGCCAGCAGCTTAACATCTAGCGGCGCCTACAATGAGCAGTTCTTC. Encoded protein: CASSLTSSGAYNEQFF.

This CDR3 reads CASTSGGTSYEQYF. The CDR3 DNA reads TGTGCCAGTACCTCCGGGGGGACCTCCTACGAGCAGTACTTC. The J gene is TRBJ2-7, the V gene TRBV19; 7 bases map to TRBD2. The CDR3 runs 14 residues. Unmatched junction bases numbered 6, after V lost 7 bases and J lost 0 bases. CDR1 and CDR2 (germline): LNHDA, SQIVND (reference sequence).

In its sample, this clone was seen once. The chain combines TRBV2 with TRBJ2-1, with a tentative D call TRBD2 (7 bases). Trimming cost V 7 bases and J 4 bases, with 14 bases left between them. CDR3 length equals 14 residues. Per germline, CDR1 SNHLY and CDR2 FYNNEI. CDR3 residues: CASKEGGGYNEQFF. The CDR3 DNA sequence: TGTGCCAGCAAAGAAGGGGGGGGATACAATGAGCAGTTCTTC.

The chain has TRBV30 and TRBJ2-2, with TRBD2 matching 12 bases. CDR1 GTSNPN and CDR2 SVGIG come from the germline V gene (reference sequence). This CDR3 is 16 amino acids long. V lost 5 bases and J lost 9; bases outside the gene matches: 13. CDR3 region: CAWGTLAGGPRRELFF. CDR3 DNA sequence: TGTGCCTGGGGTACGCTAGCGGGAGGGCCTCGCCGGGAGCTGTTTTTT.

In this sample, this clone turned up many times. The chain recombines TRBV27 with TRBJ1-2; 9 bases are a match to TRBD1. The V and J ends lost 6 bases and 4 bases, in that order; junction bases with no gene match: 6. This CDR3 is 14 amino acids long. Germline V CDR1 and CDR2: MNHEY, SMNVEV (reference sequence). The CDR3 DNA sequence: TGTGCCAGCAGGCAACAGGGGGCTCTCTATGGCTACACCTTC. This encodes CASRQQGALYGYTF.

V is TRBV3-1 (or the pseudogene TRBV3-2) and J is TRBJ1-4; D is possibly TRBD1 (6 bases). Trimming removed 1 base from V and 8 bases from J, with 14 bases in between. Germline values: CDR1 LGHDT, CDR2 YNNKEL (reference sequence). The length of the CDR3 is 15 residues. The CDR3 coding sequence is TGTGCCAGCAGCCAAGGGGGGCAGGCAGGGGAAAAACTGTTTTTT. Translating gives CASSQGGQAGEKLFF.

CDR3 region: CASSQAEGWNYGYTF. CDR3 nucleotide sequence: TGTGCCAGCAGCCAAGCAGAGGGATGGAACTATGGCTACACCTTC. V and J are TRBV14 and TRBJ1-2; D remains ambiguous. V was trimmed by 1 base and J by 2 bases, leaving 11 bases between them. The CDR3 sequence is 15 residues long. Germline V gene lookup returns CDR1 SGHDN and CDR2 FVKESK.

The chain joins TRBV5-1 to TRBJ1-2; tentative D call: TRBD1 (6 bases). Trimming removed 6 bases from V and 0 bases from J, with 24 bases in between. CDR3 length equals 18 residues. Germline values: CDR1 SGHRS, CDR2 YFSETQ. The CDR3 loop reads CASTSWPKQGIANYGYTF. CDR3 DNA: TGCGCCAGCACCTCCTGGCCAAAACAGGGCATAGCTAACTATGGCTACACCTTC.

This sequence joins TRBV5-1 and TRBJ2-3; 8 bases match TRBD2. Germline loops: CDR1 SGHRS, CDR2 YFSETQ. The V and J ends lost 0 bases and 4 bases, in that order; junction bases with no gene match: 4. The CDR3 contains 15 residues. DNA for the CDR3: TGCGCCAGCAGCTTGGTTAGCGGGGCCCCAGATACGCAGTATTTT. Its protein is CASSLVSGAPDTQYF.

The chain joins TRBV6-5 to TRBJ2-3; 7 bases line up with TRBD1. The junction had 2 bases not matched to a gene; V was cut back by 2 bases and J by 0 bases. The CDR3 loop spans 15 amino acids. The germline V gene has CDR1 MNHEY and CDR2 SVGAGI. CDR3 DNA sequence: TGTGCCAGCAGTTACGGGACAGCCAGCACAGATACGCAGTATTTT. This gives the protein CASSYGTASTDTQYF.

A word on this clone: Other DNA sequences from this sample encode an identical CDR3 as well. The chain employs TRBV10-3 and TRBJ1-5; 8 bases are shared with TRBD1. The CDR3 extends over 15 amino acids. V shed 3 bases, J shed 2 bases, and the junction held 3 bases outside the gene matches. Germline lookup yields CDR1 ENHRY and CDR2 SYGVKD. This chain's CDR3 is CAISERGQGNQPQHF. The CDR3, as DNA: TGTGCCATCAGTGAAAGGGGACAGGGCAATCAGCCCCAGCATTTT.

The chain is built from TRBV6-5 and TRBJ2-1; D is ambiguous. V lost 7 bases to trimming and J lost 4 bases, with 5 bases between them. Germline loops: CDR1 MNHEY, CDR2 SVGAGI. The CDR3 has 11 amino acids. For the CDR3, the DNA is TGTGCCAGCACCGAGTACAATGAGCAGTTCTTC. This translates into CASTEYNEQFF.

The genes are TRBV2 and TRBJ2-3, with 7 positions matching TRBD2. The length of the CDR3 is 16 residues. V lost 5 bases to trimming and J lost 2 bases; unmatched junction nucleotides: 10. The V gene's germline CDR1 is SNHLY and CDR2 FYNNEI. The CDR3, as DNA: TGTGCCAGCAGTCAGACTAGCTCCCAGTACACAGATACGCAGTATTTT. It codes for CASSQTSSQYTDTQYF.